The rows below give T cell receptor beta chains drawn from one sample of a study of blood T cell repertoires in COVID-19. TCRdb's copy holds only in-frame clones and misses some; the assay was immunoSEQ multiplex PCR. The sample lists 110,000 or so clones, 84% occurring once. Source material: peripheral blood. The receptors here all came from a woman aged 40 to 50 with acute or convalescent COVID-19. The CDR3 runs from the conserved cysteine through the conserved F or W. D genes are given only for firm matches. Only some rows state a clone size, as once, few, many or a class for expanded clones.

>TRBV4-1|TRBJ1-4|NA|NA
TGCGCCAGCAGCCCTCGGCGCCAGGGGCCTCGCAACGCCGAAAAACTGTTTTTT
CASSPRRQGPRNAEKLFF
>TRBV7-8|TRBJ2-2|few|TRBD2
TGTGCCAGCAGCTTACGGACTAGCGGGGGGAACACCGGGGAGCTGTTTTTT
CASSLRTSGGNTGELFF
>TRBV7-9|TRBJ1-4|NA|NA
TGTGCCAGCAGCACAGGGAATGAAAAACTGTTTTTT
CASSTGNEKLFF
>TRBV19|TRBJ1-6|NA|NA
TGTGCCAGTAGCGCAGTAGGGGGATCGGCACCCCTCCACTTT
CASSAVGGSAPLHF
>TRBV5-6|TRBJ2-4|few|NA
TGTGCCAGCAGCTTGGCCGGGTTACCCAAAAACATTCAGTACTTC
CASSLAGLPKNIQYF
>TRBV6-6|TRBJ2-1|NA|TRBD2
TGTGCCAGCAGGTTCGCGGGGGTCGTCTACAATGAGCAGTTCTTC
CASRFAGVVYNEQFF
>TRBV27|TRBJ2-7|NA|TRBD2
TGTGCCAGCACCCGGCGGGGGGGCTTCCACGAGCAGTACTTC
CASTRRGGFHEQYF
>TRBV18|TRBJ2-1|NA|NA
TGTGCCAGCTCACTAATACAGGGAGATGAGCAGTTCTTC
CASSLIQGDEQFF
>TRBV5-1|TRBJ1-5|NA|TRBD1
TGCGCCAGCAGCTTGGACAGGGGGCGGAATCAGCCCCAGCATTTT
CASSLDRGRNQPQHF
>TRBV7-7|TRBJ2-5|NA|NA
TGTGCCAGCAGCGGTGGACACCCGGAGGAGACCCAGTACTTC
CASSGGHPEETQYF
>TRBV2|TRBJ1-2|NA|NA
TGTGCCAGCAGACCTGACGGGATGGTAGGCTACACCTTC
CASRPDGMVGYTF
>TRBV6-5|TRBJ2-7|once|TRBD2
TGTGCCAGCACGCGGGGGATGGTTTACGAGCAGTACTTC
CASTRGMVYEQYF
>TRBV27|TRBJ1-4|NA|TRBD1
TGTGCCAGCAGCCTCAGGGGGCTCGGAGAAAAACTGTTTTTT
CASSLRGLGEKLFF
>TRBV5-1|TRBJ1-2|NA|TRBD1
TGCGCCAGCAGTCCCGACAGGGAACATGGCTACACCTTC
CASSPDREHGYTF
>TRBV27|TRBJ1-1|NA|NA
TGTGCCAGCAGTTTATGGGGCCCAAACACTGAAGCTTTCTTT
CASSLWGPNTEAFF
>TRBV10-3|TRBJ2-7|NA|TRBD2
TGTGCCATCAGTGGGACTAGCGGGGGCCCGTCGGGGGAGCAGTACTTC
CAISGTSGGPSGEQYF
>TRBV19|TRBJ2-3|NA|NA
TGTGCCAGTAGTATAGCCCTGAGGGATACGCAGTATTTT
CASSIALRDTQYF
>TRBV6-5|TRBJ1-2|NA|NA
TGTGCCAGCAGTTACTCAGTACAGAGCTATGGCTACACCTTC
CASSYSVQSYGYTF
>TRBV11-2|TRBJ1-2|NA|NA
TGTGCCAGCAGTCGAGATTATGGCTACACCTTC
CASSRDYGYTF
>TRBV6-2/TRBV6-3|TRBJ1-4|NA|TRBD1
TGTGCCAGCAGTCAAGGGACAGGACCGAATGAAAAACTGTTTTTT
CASSQGTGPNEKLFF